Included here is one T cell receptor (beta chain) sequence, with context. CDR1 is SGDLS, CDR2 YYNGEE, per germline. Trimming cost V 0 bases and J 7 bases, with 16 bases left between them. This CDR3 has 16 residues. The data stem from a study of blood T cell repertoires in COVID-19. Overall study context: Some COVID-19 samples were acute and others convalescent; all came from the United States, Italy and Spain. The analysed material was cDNA or gDNA that came from T cells, B-cell-depleted T cells, or PBMCs.

Original methodology: It was from reference gene primer amplification that nucleated cell counts were estimated. Sequencing was performed with immunoSEQ multiplex PCR; in TCRdb, only in-frame clones are kept and a portion is missing. The V and J calls and the clone size are those of that table, but D and trimming were determined from the DNA. The table includes about 240,000 clones, roughly 80% detected once. The chain uses TRBV9 and TRBJ1-4; the D gene is possibly TRBD1 (5 bases). The material sequenced was peripheral blood. The receptor's source is a woman in her seventies with acute or convalescent COVID-19. In nucleotides, the CDR3 is TGTGCCAGCAGCGTAGCCCCGCGGGGGGACCCTGAAAAACTGTTTTTT. Its protein product is CASSVAPRGDPEKLFF.